Listed below are T cell receptor beta chains from one sample, sequenced in a study of shared clonotypes between healthy human individuals. Some clones are missing from TCRdb's copy, which holds only in-frame ones; the method was immunoSEQ multiplex PCR. The top ten clones hold approximately 1% of a sample with about 2 million clones, about 95% of them seen once. The sample consisted of naive CD8+ T cells sorted from blood. The receptors derive from a man aged 18 to 29 in good health. The CDR3 runs from the conserved cysteine through the conserved F or W. Each record gives: J gene, clone size, D gene, V gene, CDR3 protein, CDR3 DNA. A D gene is named only where the DNA matches it firmly. Size is stated for part of the rows, as once, few or many counts, or as a class when the clone is expanded.

TRBJ1-1 | - | - | TRBV7-9 | CASSSGGRAEAFF | TGTGCCAGCAGCTCCGGGGGGCGGGCTGAAGCTTTCTTT
TRBJ2-5 | - | - | TRBV5-1 | CASSLYAGRSETQYF | TGCGCCAGCAGCTTGTACGCAGGGAGATCCGAGACCCAGTACTTC
TRBJ2-7 | - | TRBD1 | TRBV11-2 | CASSLGPGQGDYEQYF | TGTGCCAGCAGCTTAGGCCCGGGACAGGGGGACTACGAGCAGTACTTC
TRBJ2-2 | - | - | TRBV29-1 | CSVVPITNTGELFF | TGCAGCGTGGTCCCAATAACGAACACCGGGGAGCTGTTTTTT
TRBJ1-6 | once | TRBD1 | TRBV7-9 | CASSLGQGVSPLHF | TGTGCCAGCAGCCTTGGACAGGGCGTTTCACCCCTCCACTTT
TRBJ2-5 | - | - | TRBV4-1 | CASSHTGLETQYF | TGCGCCAGCAGCCATACAGGGCTGGAGACCCAGTACTTC
TRBJ2-7 | - | TRBD1 | TRBV25-1 | CASSSRDRSPYEQYF | TGTGCCAGCAGTTCGCGGGACAGGTCGCCCTACGAGCAGTACTTC
TRBJ1-4 | - | - | TRBV7-9 | CASSSDSEKLFF | TGTGCCAGCAGCTCTGACAGCGAAAAACTGTTTTTT
TRBJ1-1 | - | - | TRBV19 | CASNSERMNTEAFF | TGTGCCAGTAATAGCGAACGGATGAACACTGAAGCTTTCTTT
TRBJ1-3 | - | - | TRBV9 | CASSVDSSGNTIYF | TGTGCCAGCAGCGTGGATAGCTCTGGAAACACCATATATTTT
TRBJ1-6 | - | - | TRBV7-8 | CASSLSPVSPLHF | TGTGCCAGCAGCTTATCCCCGGTCTCACCCCTCCACTTT
TRBJ2-3 | - | - | TRBV2 | CASSGGLLWTDTQYF | TGTGCCAGCAGCGGCGGACTGCTTTGGACAGATACGCAGTATTTT
TRBJ2-7 | - | TRBD1 | TRBV4-1 | CASSQGQGLYEQYF | TGCGCCAGCAGCCAAGGACAGGGCCTCTACGAGCAGTACTTC
TRBJ2-1 | - | TRBD1 | TRBV15 | CATSRGQTGVYNEQFF | TGTGCCACCAGCAGAGGGCAAACAGGGGTGTACAATGAGCAGTTCTTC
TRBJ2-3 | - | - | TRBV7-6 | CASSLLPSDTQYF | TGTGCCAGCAGCTTATTGCCTTCAGATACGCAGTATTTT
TRBJ2-1 | - | - | TRBV7-9 | CASSFTGEQFF | TGTGCCAGCAGCTTCACAGGGGAGCAGTTCTTC
TRBJ1-1 | - | - | TRBV4-1 | CASSQGYSAGNTEAFF | TGCGCCAGCAGCCAGGGCTACTCCGCAGGGAACACTGAAGCTTTCTTT
TRBJ1-1 | - | - | TRBV4-2 | CASSLARNTEAFF | TGTGCCAGCAGCCTCGCAAGGAACACTGAAGCTTTCTTT
TRBJ2-3 | - | TRBD2 | TRBV5-8 | CASSLRLAGVIDTQYF | TGTGCCAGCAGCTTGAGACTAGCGGGAGTCATAGATACGCAGTATTTT
TRBJ1-2 | - | - | TRBV27 | CASSITGMDGYTF | TGTGCCAGCAGTATAACAGGGATGGATGGCTACACCTTC
TRBJ2-1 | - | - | TRBV30 | CAWRLDSYNEQFF | TGTGCCTGGAGGCTAGACTCCTACAATGAGCAGTTCTTC
TRBJ2-1 | - | TRBD1 | TRBV30 | CAWSAQGNEQFF | TGTGCCTGGAGTGCACAGGGGAATGAGCAGTTCTTC
TRBJ2-7 | once | TRBD2 | TRBV6-8 | CASSSRLAGDTYEQYF | TGTGCCAGCAGTTCTCGACTAGCGGGAGATACCTACGAGCAGTACTTC
TRBJ1-5 | - | - | TRBV13 | CASSLNGQGNQPQHF | TGTGCCAGCAGCTTAAACGGGCAGGGCAATCAGCCCCAGCATTTT
TRBJ2-7 | - | - | TRBV9 | CASSVAAAAYEQYF | TGTGCCAGCAGCGTAGCAGCAGCTGCCTACGAGCAGTACTTC
TRBJ1-1 | - | - | TRBV6-5 | CASSYSEMNTEAFF | TGTGCCAGCAGTTACAGCGAGATGAACACTGAAGCTTTCTTT
TRBJ2-5 | - | - | TRBV15 | CATSSPRVGPDQETQYF | TGTGCCACCAGCAGCCCCCGCGTTGGGCCCGACCAAGAGACCCAGTACTTC
TRBJ2-5 | - | - | TRBV25-1 | CASRSQGETQYF | TGTGCCAGCAGGTCTCAGGGAGAGACCCAGTACTTC
TRBJ2-7 | - | TRBD1 | TRBV13 | CASSEGQGRWEQYF | TGTGCCAGCAGCGAGGGACAGGGGAGGTGGGAGCAGTACTTC
TRBJ1-1 | - | - | TRBV19 | CASSIVPGNTEAFF | TGTGCCAGTAGTATAGTTCCAGGGAACACTGAAGCTTTCTTT
TRBJ1-6 | - | - | TRBV7-8 | CASSPGTENSPLHF | TGTGCCAGCAGCCCCGGGACGGAGAATTCACCCCTCCACTTT
TRBJ2-5 | - | - | TRBV5-1 | CASSPDSEETQYF | TGCGCCAGCAGCCCGGACAGTGAAGAGACCCAGTACTTC
TRBJ2-7 | - | TRBD2 | TRBV9 | CASSATHSGASYEQYF | TGTGCCAGCAGCGCCACACATAGCGGGGCCTCCTACGAGCAGTACTTC
TRBJ1-1 | - | - | TRBV6-1 | CASSPSGGVTEAFF | TGTGCCAGCAGTCCCTCCGGGGGCGTCACTGAAGCTTTCTTT
TRBJ2-7 | - | - | TRBV27 | CASSPLGYSYEQYF | TGTGCCAGCAGCCCCCTCGGCTACTCCTACGAGCAGTACTTC
TRBJ2-2 | few | TRBD1 | TRBV6-1 | CASSAGQVITGELFF | TGTGCCAGCAGTGCGGGACAGGTGATTACCGGGGAGCTGTTTTTT
TRBJ2-3 | - | TRBD2 | TRBV10-3 | CAISESGGAPDTQYF | TGTGCCATCAGTGAGAGCGGGGGGGCCCCAGATACGCAGTATTTT
TRBJ2-7 | - | - | TRBV5-1 | CASSLVGGANEQYF | TGCGCCAGCAGCTTGGTAGGGGGGGCCAACGAGCAGTACTTC
TRBJ1-1 | - | TRBD1 | TRBV6-5 | CASSPDRVNTEAFF | TGTGCCAGCAGTCCGGACAGGGTGAACACTGAAGCTTTCTTT
TRBJ2-3 | - | TRBD2 | TRBV27 | CASSFLGGDFTDTQYF | TGTGCCAGCAGTTTTCTCGGGGGGGATTTCACAGATACGCAGTATTTT
TRBJ1-1 | - | - | TRBV27 | CASSFGGFMNTEAFF | TGTGCCAGCAGTTTCGGGGGGTTCATGAACACTGAAGCTTTCTTT
TRBJ1-1 | - | - | TRBV6-5 | CASTKGEGLEAFF | TGTGCCAGCACCAAAGGGGAGGGTCTCGAAGCTTTCTTT
TRBJ1-5 | - | - | TRBV27 | CASSLNWGQPQHF | TGTGCCAGCAGTTTAAATTGGGGCCAGCCCCAGCATTTT
TRBJ2-7 | once | - | TRBV7-9 | CASCGQTYEQYF | TGTGCCAGCTGTGGGCAGACCTACGAGCAGTACTTC
TRBJ1-2 | - | - | TRBV27 | CASSLSLGDRNIYGYTF | TGTGCCAGCAGTTTATCGCTCGGGGATCGGAATATCTATGGCTACACCTTC
TRBJ2-7 | - | TRBD1 | TRBV19 | CASSMGTGGEQYF | TGTGCCAGTAGTATGGGTACAGGGGGCGAGCAGTACTTC
TRBJ2-7 | - | - | TRBV7-6 | CASSLVTDGYEQYF | TGTGCCAGCAGCTTAGTTACTGACGGTTACGAGCAGTACTTC
TRBJ2-7 | - | - | TRBV6-6 | CASSYVWGEQYF | TGTGCCAGCAGTTACGTCTGGGGCGAGCAGTACTTC
TRBJ2-1 | - | TRBD2 | TRBV6-4 | CASSQTSGSFNEQFF | TGTGCCAGCAGTCAGACTAGCGGGAGTTTCAATGAGCAGTTCTTC